This TCR beta chain was obtained from a study of blood T cell repertoires in COVID-19. Trimming left V 6 bases short and J 6 bases short, with 16 bases between. Germline-derived CDR1 and CDR2 are SGHDT and YYEEEE. The CDR3 totals 15 residues. Sequenced by immunoSEQ multiplex PCR; TCRdb stores in-frame clones only, minus some. The sample lists some 340,000 clones, roughly 90% occurring once. Cohort assignment relied on participant-reported clinical history. Those designated as exposed participants met a COVID-19 case within 2 weeks before study entry. The origin of this receptor is a woman between 25 and 40 years old who had been exposed to COVID-19. Sequenced: PBMCs or T cells enriched from blood (not recorded which). The chain employs TRBV5-6 and TRBJ1-6, with a tentative D call TRBD1 (5 bases). The CDR3 reads CASTRLGLSNSPLHF. DNA of the CDR3: TGTGCCAGCACTCGCCTGGGGCTGAGTAATTCACCCCTCCACTTT.